This is a list of T cell receptor beta chains from one sample in a study of control samples from healthy donors and cancer patients. Generated by immunoSEQ multiplex PCR, the TCRdb table keeps only in-frame clones and is missing some. The sample has about 86,000 clones; over 85% are singletons. The sample consisted of blood. The receptors were sampled from a woman aged 25 to 39 in good health. The CDR3 runs from the conserved cysteine through the conserved F or W. Each record gives: J gene, clone size, D gene, CDR3 length, V gene, CDR3 protein, CDR3 DNA. D genes are given only for firm matches. Clone size appears in some rows only: once, few, many, or a class for an expanded clone.

J gene: TRBJ1-2
clone size: .
D gene: .
CDR3 length: 15
V gene: TRBV2
CDR3 protein: CASSEGTLWVYGYTF
CDR3 DNA: TGTGCCAGCAGTGAGGGGACCCTGTGGGTCTATGGCTACACCTTC

J gene: TRBJ1-2
clone size: few
D gene: .
CDR3 length: 13
V gene: TRBV6-5
CDR3 protein: CASTRDPFYGYTF
CDR3 DNA: TGTGCCAGCACCCGGGACCCCTTCTATGGCTACACCTTC

J gene: TRBJ1-1
clone size: once
D gene: .
CDR3 length: 12
V gene: TRBV7-9
CDR3 protein: CASSLGGFPAFF
CDR3 DNA: TGTGCCAGCAGCTTAGGGGGGTTCCCGGCTTTCTTT

J gene: TRBJ2-3
clone size: .
D gene: .
CDR3 length: 15
V gene: TRBV7-9
CDR3 protein: CASSFARMGTDTQYF
CDR3 DNA: TGTGCCAGCAGCTTCGCACGGATGGGGACAGATACGCAGTATTTT

J gene: TRBJ1-1
clone size: few
D gene: .
CDR3 length: 15
V gene: TRBV5-1
CDR3 protein: CASSFQAGLGTEAFF
CDR3 DNA: TGCGCCAGCAGCTTTCAGGCAGGGTTAGGGACTGAAGCTTTCTTT

J gene: TRBJ2-2
clone size: .
D gene: .
CDR3 length: 13
V gene: TRBV10-2
CDR3 protein: CASSESNTGELFF
CDR3 DNA: TGCGCCAGCAGTGAAAGTAACACCGGGGAGCTGTTTTTT

J gene: TRBJ2-2
clone size: .
D gene: .
CDR3 length: 14
V gene: TRBV6-4
CDR3 protein: CASSDSGETGELFF
CDR3 DNA: TGTGCCAGCAGTGACTCGGGAGAAACCGGGGAGCTGTTTTTT

J gene: TRBJ2-5
clone size: .
D gene: .
CDR3 length: 10
V gene: TRBV7-3
CDR3 protein: CASGSETQYF
CDR3 DNA: TGTGCCTCAGGGTCGGAGACCCAGTACTTC

J gene: TRBJ1-4
clone size: .
D gene: .
CDR3 length: 14
V gene: TRBV30
CDR3 protein: CAWSVKGTNEKLFF
CDR3 DNA: TGTGCCTGGAGTGTAAAAGGAACTAATGAAAAACTGTTTTTT

J gene: TRBJ2-5
clone size: .
D gene: .
CDR3 length: 12
V gene: TRBV12-3/TRBV12-4
CDR3 protein: CASRRGGETQYF
CDR3 DNA: TGTGCCAGCAGGAGGGGGGGAGAGACCCAGTACTTC

J gene: TRBJ2-2
clone size: once
D gene: TRBD2
CDR3 length: 16
V gene: TRBV27
CDR3 protein: CASSFRGRENTGELFF
CDR3 DNA: TGTGCCAGCAGTTTTCGCGGGAGGGAGAACACCGGGGAGCTGTTTTTT

J gene: TRBJ2-7
clone size: .
D gene: TRBD2
CDR3 length: 14
V gene: TRBV7-9
CDR3 protein: CASSSLAGFYEQYF
CDR3 DNA: TGTGCCAGCAGCTCGCTAGCGGGGTTCTACGAGCAGTACTTC

J gene: TRBJ1-3
clone size: once
D gene: .
CDR3 length: 16
V gene: TRBV6-5
CDR3 protein: CASSYPPDSSGNTIYF
CDR3 DNA: TGTGCCAGCAGTTACCCCCCGGACAGCTCTGGAAACACCATATATTTT

J gene: TRBJ1-2
clone size: .
D gene: .
CDR3 length: 14
V gene: TRBV7-9
CDR3 protein: CASSFGERNYGYTF
CDR3 DNA: TGTGCCAGCAGCTTCGGTGAAAGGAACTATGGCTACACCTTC

J gene: TRBJ1-2
clone size: once
D gene: .
CDR3 length: 12
V gene: TRBV7-9
CDR3 protein: CASSERLVGYTF
CDR3 DNA: TGTGCCAGCAGCGAGAGGCTGGTTGGCTACACCTTC

J gene: TRBJ2-5
clone size: .
D gene: .
CDR3 length: 13
V gene: TRBV5-1
CDR3 protein: CASSREIQETQYF
CDR3 DNA: TGCGCCAGCAGCCGGGAGATCCAAGAGACCCAGTACTTC

J gene: TRBJ1-2
clone size: .
D gene: TRBD1
CDR3 length: 14
V gene: TRBV6-5
CDR3 protein: CASSPGQGADGYTF
CDR3 DNA: TGTGCCAGCAGTCCAGGACAGGGGGCCGATGGCTACACCTTC

J gene: TRBJ2-2
clone size: few
D gene: TRBD2
CDR3 length: 17
V gene: TRBV27
CDR3 protein: CASSPSGRDPNTGELFF
CDR3 DNA: TGTGCCAGCAGCCCTAGCGGGAGGGACCCTAACACCGGGGAGCTGTTTTTT

J gene: TRBJ1-3
clone size: .
D gene: TRBD1
CDR3 length: 17
V gene: TRBV3-1/TRBV3-2
CDR3 protein: CASSWTPGQGRRNTIYF
CDR3 DNA: TGTGCCAGCAGCTGGACTCCGGGACAGGGAAGAAGAAACACCATATATTTT

J gene: TRBJ1-2
clone size: once
D gene: .
CDR3 length: 14
V gene: TRBV9
CDR3 protein: CASSVAQGSGGYTF
CDR3 DNA: TGTGCCAGCAGCGTTGCGCAGGGTTCGGGTGGCTACACCTTC

J gene: TRBJ1-3
clone size: .
D gene: .
CDR3 length: 15
V gene: TRBV7-9
CDR3 protein: CASSEVTLSGNTIYF
CDR3 DNA: TGTGCCAGCAGCGAAGTCACTTTATCTGGAAACACCATATATTTT

J gene: TRBJ1-2
clone size: .
D gene: .
CDR3 length: 13
V gene: TRBV19
CDR3 protein: CASSSRTGYGYTF
CDR3 DNA: TGTGCCAGTAGTAGTCGCACCGGCTATGGCTACACCTTC

J gene: TRBJ2-5
clone size: .
D gene: .
CDR3 length: 16
V gene: TRBV25-1
CDR3 protein: CASSESGVAPKRPQYF
CDR3 DNA: TGTGCCAGCAGTGAATCTGGGGTAGCACCCAAGAGACCCCAGTACTTC

J gene: TRBJ1-2
clone size: .
D gene: TRBD1
CDR3 length: 14
V gene: TRBV5-1
CDR3 protein: CASRSGTGSYGYTF
CDR3 DNA: TGCGCCAGCAGGTCCGGGACAGGGAGCTATGGCTACACCTTC

J gene: TRBJ1-2
clone size: .
D gene: .
CDR3 length: 14
V gene: TRBV3-1/TRBV3-2
CDR3 protein: CASSQGPGVSGYTF
CDR3 DNA: TGTGCCAGCAGCCAAGGCCCAGGGGTTTCAGGCTACACCTTC

J gene: TRBJ1-2
clone size: once
D gene: .
CDR3 length: 14
V gene: TRBV27
CDR3 protein: CASSLIDRGYGYTF
CDR3 DNA: TGTGCCAGCAGTTTGATAGACCGGGGCTATGGCTACACCTTC

J gene: TRBJ1-1
clone size: .
D gene: .
CDR3 length: 15
V gene: TRBV2
CDR3 protein: CASSDSSVRNTEAFF
CDR3 DNA: TGTGCCAGCAGTGACAGCAGCGTGAGGAACACTGAAGCTTTCTTT

J gene: TRBJ1-1
clone size: .
D gene: .
CDR3 length: 14
V gene: TRBV7-3
CDR3 protein: CASSLTGLATEAFF
CDR3 DNA: TGTGCCAGCAGCTTAACGGGGCTTGCGACTGAAGCTTTCTTT

J gene: TRBJ2-1
clone size: .
D gene: TRBD2
CDR3 length: 15
V gene: TRBV11-1
CDR3 protein: CASSRTSGSYNEQFF
CDR3 DNA: TGTGCCAGCAGCCGGACTAGCGGGAGTTACAATGAGCAGTTCTTC

J gene: TRBJ2-3
clone size: .
D gene: .
CDR3 length: 15
V gene: TRBV20-1
CDR3 protein: CSASDRDWGTDTQYF
CDR3 DNA: TGCAGTGCTAGTGACCGAGATTGGGGCACAGATACGCAGTATTTT

J gene: TRBJ2-3
clone size: .
D gene: TRBD2
CDR3 length: 15
V gene: TRBV9
CDR3 protein: CASSDLADSTDTQYF
CDR3 DNA: TGTGCCAGCAGCGACCTAGCGGATAGCACAGATACGCAGTATTTT

J gene: TRBJ2-7
clone size: .
D gene: .
CDR3 length: 14
V gene: TRBV6-2/TRBV6-3
CDR3 protein: CASSYDRYSYEQYF
CDR3 DNA: TGTGCCAGCAGTTACGACAGGTATTCCTACGAGCAGTACTTC

J gene: TRBJ2-3
clone size: .
D gene: .
CDR3 length: 15
V gene: TRBV11-2
CDR3 protein: CASSLARGGTDTQYF
CDR3 DNA: TGTGCCAGCAGCTTAGCCAGGGGGGGCACAGATACGCAGTATTTT

J gene: TRBJ1-1
clone size: once
D gene: .
CDR3 length: 12
V gene: TRBV5-8
CDR3 protein: CASSLATYEAFF
CDR3 DNA: TGTGCCAGCAGCTTGGCGACGTACGAAGCTTTCTTT

J gene: TRBJ1-3
clone size: .
D gene: .
CDR3 length: 12
V gene: TRBV29-1
CDR3 protein: CSVKEGGNTIYF
CDR3 DNA: TGCAGCGTTAAGGAGGGTGGAAACACCATATATTTT

J gene: TRBJ1-4
clone size: .
D gene: .
CDR3 length: 14
V gene: TRBV3-1/TRBV3-2
CDR3 protein: CASSQQGDSEKLFF
CDR3 DNA: TGTGCCAGCAGCCAACAAGGGGATTCTGAAAAACTGTTTTTT

J gene: TRBJ2-7
clone size: .
D gene: TRBD1
CDR3 length: 15
V gene: TRBV2
CDR3 protein: CASSENPGGFYEQYF
CDR3 DNA: TGTGCCAGCAGTGAGAACCCAGGGGGCTTCTACGAGCAGTACTTC

J gene: TRBJ1-2
clone size: few
D gene: TRBD1
CDR3 length: 13
V gene: TRBV12-3/TRBV12-4
CDR3 protein: CASSLQGDYGYTF
CDR3 DNA: TGTGCCAGCAGTTTACAGGGGGACTATGGCTACACCTTC

J gene: TRBJ1-1
clone size: .
D gene: TRBD1
CDR3 length: 13
V gene: TRBV2
CDR3 protein: CASSTGLNTEAFF
CDR3 DNA: TGTGCCAGCTCGACAGGGTTGAACACTGAAGCTTTCTTT

J gene: TRBJ1-3
clone size: .
D gene: .
CDR3 length: 13
V gene: TRBV30
CDR3 protein: CAWSVGTTGFIYF
CDR3 DNA: TGTGCCTGGAGTGTGGGGACTACGGGTTTCATATATTTT

J gene: TRBJ1-2
clone size: .
D gene: .
CDR3 length: 14
V gene: TRBV28
CDR3 protein: CASSSRQAAYGYTF
CDR3 DNA: TGTGCCAGCAGTTCTCGACAGGCCGCCTATGGCTACACCTTC

J gene: TRBJ1-4
clone size: .
D gene: .
CDR3 length: 14
V gene: TRBV10-1
CDR3 protein: CASTSTEANEKLFF
CDR3 DNA: TGCGCCAGCACCTCGACAGAAGCCAATGAAAAACTGTTTTTT